This passage covers 16 T cell receptor beta chains from one sample sequenced in a study of regulatory T cells in long-lasting Graves disease. Time point noted: persistent/refractory GD, antithyroid drugs over 5 years with positive TRAb. Extracted PBMC RNA gave rise to the TCR library. Relying on iRepertoire HTBI primers and Arm-PCR of CDR3 regions, the team built TCR beta libraries. TCRdb fed the multiplex PCR reads into MiXCR, producing one record per CDR3 protein. The sample has about 470,000 distinct CDR3 sequences, roughly 21% seen once. The sample consisted of peripheral blood mononuclear cells (PBMCs), taken when the disease was refractory, from a patient treated with antithyroid drugs. The receptors shown here come from a female donor with Graves disease.

This clonotype was found a few times. The chain recombines TRBV12-3 or TRBV12-4 with TRBJ2-3, with 12 nucleotides matching TRBD2. Losses at the gene ends were 6 bases for V and 4 bases for J; bases not matched to a gene: 2. The CDR3 loop spans 14 amino acids. CDR3 in DNA: TGTGCCAGCAGCCCTAGCGGGAGGGCAGATACGCAGTATTTT. It translates to CASSPSGRADTQYF.

V is TRBV19 and J is TRBJ2-1, with D possibly matching TRBD1 (6 bases). The CDR3 is 15 residues long. Germline V lookup: CDR1 LNHDA, CDR2 SQIVND (reference sequence). V was shortened by 0 bases and J by 0 bases, with 6 bases between the two germline ends. The CDR3 DNA reads as TGTGCCAGTAGTATAGAACAGGGCTCCTACAATGAGCAGTTCTTC. It specifies CASSIEQGSYNEQFF.

As for this clonotype: This clone may be a read error of a much larger clone one base away. The chain has TRBV27 and TRBJ1-6, with D unresolved. The length of the CDR3 is 14 residues. Germline V gene data show CDR1 as MNHEY and CDR2 as SMNVEV (reference sequence). The CDR3 DNA reads as TGTGTCAGCAGCCCCGGGAGCCTAAATTCACCCCTCCACTTT. Translated: CVSSPGSLNSPLHF.

The sample holds many counts of this clonotype. The rearrangement uses TRBV11-2 and TRBJ2-7, with 9 bases lining up with TRBD1. This CDR3 contains 15 residues. J gave up 5 bases and V 3 bases, and 8 bases lay outside the gene matches. The germline gives CDR1 SGHAT, CDR2 FQNNGV. The CDR3 protein is CASSFGQGWSHEQYF. CDR3 in DNA: TGTGCCAGCAGCTTTGGACAGGGGTGGTCCCACGAGCAGTACTTC. The full variable domain, completed using reference TRBV11-2 and TRBJ2-7, is EAGVAQSPRYKIIEKRQSVAFWCNPISGHATLYWYQQILGQGPKLLIQFQNNGVVDDSQLPKDRFSAERLKGVDSTLKIQPAKLEDSAVYLCASSFGQGWSHEQYFGPGTRLTVT.

This clonotype has just a few counts. The chain joins TRBV28 to TRBJ2-3, with TRBD2 as a possible D gene (6 bases). The CDR3 has 18 amino acids. Trimming removed 3 bases at V and 3 bases at J, with 22 bases between. The germline V gene has CDR1 MDHEN and CDR2 SYDVKM. CDR3 coding DNA: TGTGCCAGCAGTTTCTCCTCGCCCCTAGCGTCATGGACAGATACGCAGTATTTT. Amino acids: CASSFSSPLASWTDTQYF. The whole variable domain, filled in from reference TRBV28 and TRBJ2-3, reads DVKVTQSSRYLVKRTGEKVFLECVQDMDHENMFWYRQDPGLGLRLIYFSYDVKMKEKGDIPEGYSVSREKKERFSLILESASTNQTSMYLCASSFSSPLASWTDTQYFGPGTRLTVL.

Ten or more counts support this clonotype. The chain has TRBV12-3 or TRBV12-4 and TRBJ1-1; 8 positions match TRBD1. The CDR3 spans 13 residues. After removal of 5 bases from V and 11 bases from J, the junction contained 10 bases not matched to a gene. The CDR3 bases are TGTGCCAGCAGTCGGACAGGGTCAACGGGGGCTTTCTTT. It encodes CASSRTGSTGAFF.

The rearrangement joins TRBV5-5 to TRBJ1-6, with D unclear. The closer fit of TRBJ1-1 to the DNA end suggests the J call may be wrong. The CDR3 spans 12 residues. Germline assignment: CDR1 SGHKS and CDR2 YYEKEE (reference sequence). In DNA, the CDR3 is TGTGCCAGCAGCTGGAGGGCGGGGGAAGCTTTCTTT. Protein product: CASSWRAGEAFF.

The V call is TRBV7-2, the J call TRBJ2-2; no reliable D call. V lost 6 bases and J 2 bases, leaving 10 bases between the germline ends. Germline CDR1 SGHTA, CDR2 FQGNSA. This CDR3 comprises 14 residues. The chain's CDR3 is CASREPKNTGELFF. As DNA, the CDR3 is TGTGCCAGCAGAGAGCCCAAAAACACCGGGGAGCTGTTTTTT.

The sample holds a few counts of this clonotype. The genes are TRBV30 and TRBJ1-5, with 8 bases fitting TRBD1. V trimming: 4 bases; J trimming: 2 bases; junction bases outside the gene matches: 7. The CDR3 loop spans 15 amino acids. CDR1 GTSNPN and CDR2 SVGIG come from the germline V gene (reference sequence). This CDR3 is CAWTSGTGGNQPQHF. The CDR3 nucleotides are TGTGCCTGGACTTCCGGGACAGGCGGCAATCAGCCCCAGCATTTT.

This clonotype was counted ten times or more. The chain is built from TRBV11-2 and TRBJ2-4; D ambiguous. The V gene's germline CDR1 is SGHAT and CDR2 FQNNGV. V was shortened by 3 bases and J by 0 bases, with 9 bases between the two germline ends. The CDR3 extends over 15 amino acids. In DNA, the CDR3 is TGTGCCAGCAGCTTCCGAGCGATAGCCAAAAACATTCAGTACTTC. It codes for CASSFRAIAKNIQYF.

This clonotype was seen more than once but under ten times. This chain connects TRBV7-3 to TRBJ2-7, with a weak D call TRBD1 (6 bases). The CDR3 totals 11 residues. Germline CDR1 is SGHTA and CDR2 is FQGTGA. V was shortened by 5 bases and J by 13 bases, with 15 bases between the two germline ends. The CDR3, as DNA: TGTGCCAGCAGCCCTCTACAGGGTTACTACTTC. Protein sequence: CASSPLQGYYF.

The chain recombines TRBV20-1 with TRBJ1-3; no firm D call. Germline V gene sequence: CDR1 DFQATT, CDR2 SNEGSKA (reference sequence). This CDR3 is built from 13 residues. V shed 1 base and J shed 2 bases, with 6 bases lying between them. The CDR3 coding sequence is TGCAGTGCTAGAGGCTACCCTGGAAACACCATATATTTT. It yields the protein CSARGYPGNTIYF.

This clonotype was seen a few times. In nucleotides, the CDR3 is TGTGCCAGCAGCTCCGGGCCGAACGAGCAGTACTTC. Translated, it gives CASSSGPNEQYF. V and J are TRBV9 and TRBJ2-7, with D uncertain. V lost 4 bases, J lost 5 bases, and 10 bases lay in between. The CDR3 runs to 12 residues. CDR1 is SGDLS and CDR2 is YYNGEE in the germline V gene.

This clonotype has only a few counts. The chain carries TRBV19 and TRBJ1-5; D unresolved. Trimming stripped 4 bases from V and 5 bases from J, with 12 bases between. This CDR3 spans 14 amino acids. Germline CDR1 reads LNHDA; CDR2 reads SQIVND (reference sequence). CDR3 DNA sequence: TGTGCCAGTAGTAGAGGAGAGGGAGATCAGCCCCAGCATTTT. Its translation is CASSRGEGDQPQHF.

The chain is built from TRBV20-1 and TRBJ2-2; no reliable D call. CDR1 and CDR2 from the germline V gene are DFQATT and SNEGSKA (reference sequence). The CDR3 length is 13 residues. V was pared by 5 bases and J by 5 bases, with 12 bases between. In DNA form, the CDR3 reads TGCAGTGCTGCCATTCCGGAGACCGGGGAGCTGTTTTTT. It yields the protein CSAAIPETGELFF.

Details on this clonotype: A much larger clone differs from this one at a single base, so this may be a read error. The chain employs TRBV27 and TRBJ2-5, with TRBD2 matching over 15 bases. This CDR3 is 19 amino acids long. V was clipped by 10 bases and J by 3 bases; unmatched bases: 18. Germline V gene sequence: CDR1 MNHEY, CDR2 SMNVEV (reference sequence). As DNA, the CDR3 is TGTGCCAACAGACTCCTCGGACTAGCGGGGGGGCCTGGGAAAGAGACCCAGTACTTC. Its translation: CANRLLGLAGGPGKETQYF.